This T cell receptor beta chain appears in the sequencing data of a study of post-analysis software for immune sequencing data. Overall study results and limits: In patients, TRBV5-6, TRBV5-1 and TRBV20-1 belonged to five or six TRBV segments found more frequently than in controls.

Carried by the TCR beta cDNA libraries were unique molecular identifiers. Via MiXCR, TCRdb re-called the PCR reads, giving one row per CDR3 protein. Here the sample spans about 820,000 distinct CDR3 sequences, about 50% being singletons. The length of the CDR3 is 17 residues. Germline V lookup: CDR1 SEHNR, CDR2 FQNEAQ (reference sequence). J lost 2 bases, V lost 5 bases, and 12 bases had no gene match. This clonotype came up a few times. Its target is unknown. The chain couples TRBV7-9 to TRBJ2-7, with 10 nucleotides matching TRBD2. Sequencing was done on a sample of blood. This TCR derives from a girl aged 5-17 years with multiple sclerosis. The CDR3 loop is CASSVSSGLADPYEQYF. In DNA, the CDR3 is TGTGCCAGCAGCGTTAGTAGCGGACTAGCGGACCCCTACGAGCAGTACTTC.